These 6 T cell receptor beta chains were sequenced from one sample in a study of HIV-infected patients and healthy controls. Each CDR3 protein gets one entry after TCRdb re-called the 5' RACE reads with MiXCR. The sample carries around 67,000 distinct CDR3 sequences, around 17% recorded once. Input material: CD4+ T cells from blood. These receptors all come from a human donor in good health.

This clonotype was seen repeatedly, ten times or more. This rearrangement joins TRBV6-2 or TRBV6-3 to TRBJ1-1; no firm D call. In germline, CDR1 is MNHEY, CDR2 SVGEGT. Trimming took 1 base from V and 6 from J, leaving 6 bases between them. The CDR3 totals 12 residues. Here the CDR3 reads CASSYYLAEAFF. The CDR3, as DNA: TGTGCCAGCAGTTACTACTTAGCTGAAGCTTTCTTT.

This sequence joins TRBV7-8 and TRBJ1-1, with a tentative D call TRBD1 (6 bases). The V and J ends lost 6 bases and 0 bases respectively, with 17 bases between them. The CDR3 runs to 16 residues. Germline CDR1 reads SGHVS; CDR2 reads FQNEAQ. This CDR3 reads CASSPTTGPMNTEAFF. In nucleotides, the CDR3 is TGTGCCAGCAGTCCCACTACAGGGCCAATGAACACTGAAGCTTTCTTT.

The gene calls are TRBV3-1 and TRBJ1-3; no definite D call. Trimming took off 0 bases at V and 0 bases at J, with 9 bases between the two ends. The CDR3 runs 16 residues. CDR1 LGHDT and CDR2 YNNKEL come from the germline V gene (reference sequence). The CDR3 sequence is CASSQDRTRSGNTIYF. CDR3 coding DNA: TGTGCCAGCAGCCAAGACAGGACGCGCTCTGGAAACACCATATATTTT. Variable domain in full (rest from reference TRBV3-1 and TRBJ1-3): DTAVSQTPKYLVTQMGNDKSIKCEQNLGHDTMYWYKQDSKKFLKIMFSYNNKELIINETVPNRFSPKSPDKAHLNLHINSLELGDSAVYFCASSQDRTRSGNTIYFGEGSWLTVV.

The chain employs TRBV7-6 and TRBJ2-2; D uncertain. This CDR3 spans 18 amino acids. Trimming removed 1 base from V and 5 bases from J, with 20 bases in between. Germline V gives CDR1 SGHVS, CDR2 FNYEAQ. The CDR3 protein is CASSLGASPQGRTGELFF. CDR3 nucleotides: TGTGCCAGCAGCTTAGGGGCCAGTCCACAAGGACGGACCGGGGAGCTGTTTTTT.

This chain joins TRBV5-1 and TRBJ1-5, with 11 bases fitting TRBD1. Trimming at V came to 0 bases and at J to 5 bases, leaving 1 base not matched to a gene. This CDR3 has 15 residues. Germline assignment: CDR1 SGHRS and CDR2 YFSETQ. The CDR3 DNA reads as TGCGCCAGCAGCTTGGGGGGACAGGGGGATCAGCCCCAGCATTTT. Translating gives CASSLGGQGDQPQHF. The variable domain in full, completed from reference TRBV5-1 and TRBJ1-5, reads KAGVTQTPRYLIKTRGQQVTLSCSPISGHRSVSWYQQTPGQGLQFLFEYFSETQRNKGNFPGRFSGRQFSNSRSEMNVSTLELGDSALYLCASSLGGQGDQPQHFGDGTRLSIL.

This clonotype was detected a few times. This sequence joins TRBV6-2 or TRBV6-3 and TRBJ2-3, with D tentatively TRBD2 (5 bases). Germline V lookup: CDR1 MNHEY, CDR2 SVGEGT. Trimming removed 5 bases at V and 4 bases at J, with 16 bases between. CDR3 size: 15 residues. CDR3 amino acids: CASSNPSGSADTQYF. In DNA, the CDR3 is TGTGCCAGCAGTAACCCCTCGGGGTCCGCAGATACGCAGTATTTT.